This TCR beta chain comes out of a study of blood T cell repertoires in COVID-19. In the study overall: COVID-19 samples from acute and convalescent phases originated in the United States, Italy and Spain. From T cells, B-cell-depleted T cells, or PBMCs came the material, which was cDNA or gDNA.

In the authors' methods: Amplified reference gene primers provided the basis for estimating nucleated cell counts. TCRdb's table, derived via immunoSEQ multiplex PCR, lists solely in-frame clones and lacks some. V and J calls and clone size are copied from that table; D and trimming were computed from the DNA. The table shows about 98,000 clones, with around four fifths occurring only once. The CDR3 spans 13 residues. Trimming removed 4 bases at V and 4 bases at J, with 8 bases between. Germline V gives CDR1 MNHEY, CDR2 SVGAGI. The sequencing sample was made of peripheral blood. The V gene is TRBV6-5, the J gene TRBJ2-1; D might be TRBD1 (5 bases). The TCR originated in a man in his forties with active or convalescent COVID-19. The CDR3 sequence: CASSLTEYNEQFF. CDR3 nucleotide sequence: TGTGCCAGCAGTTTGACAGAGTACAATGAGCAGTTCTTC.